This T cell receptor beta chain came from a study of blood T cell repertoires in COVID-19. Background on the study: The origin of the acute and convalescent COVID-19 samples was the United States, Italy and Spain. Sources were T cells, B-cell-depleted T cells, or PBMCs; the material itself was cDNA or gDNA.

The CDR3 is made up of 16 amino acids. Germline V gene data show CDR1 as MNHEY and CDR2 as SVGAGI. The V segment lost 4 bases and the J segment 2 bases; nucleotides outside the gene matches: 11. Original data processing: Reference gene primer amplification gave estimated nucleated cell counts. Only in-frame clones appear in the TCRdb table, and some are missing; sequencing was by immunoSEQ multiplex PCR. V, J and clone size are those of that table, while D and trimming were read from the DNA. Of approximately 130,000 clones in the sample, approximately 80% are singletons; the top ten hold about 12%. Material: peripheral blood. V gene TRBV6-5 combines with J gene TRBJ2-7; TRBD2 matches at 7 bases. This TCR was recovered from a human donor in a cohort sampled during active COVID-19. The CDR3 bases are TGTGCCAGCAGTTTCTCCCCCGGGGGAGGGGCCTACGAGCAGTACTTC. Residues: CASSFSPGGGAYEQYF.